Below are 23 T cell receptor beta chains sequenced from a single sample in a study of shared clonotypes between healthy human individuals. TCRdb's table, derived via immunoSEQ multiplex PCR, lists solely in-frame clones and lacks some. The table has approximately 700,000 clones, 73% seen once. Input material: memory CD4+ T cells sorted from blood. Subset specified: CD45RA-negative fraction. All receptors derive from a young woman in good health.

The sample holds one count of this clone. The V gene is TRBV7-9, the J gene TRBJ2-2; TRBD1 matches 10 bases. This CDR3 region has 15 residues. The junction had 3 bases not matched to a gene; V was cut back by 5 bases and J by 3 bases. Per the germline V gene, CDR1 is SEHNR and CDR2 is FQNEAQ (reference sequence). CDR3 region: CASSLGQGDTGELFF. The CDR3 DNA reads as TGTGCCAGCAGCCTAGGACAGGGGGACACCGGGGAGCTGTTTTTT. The full variable domain, in which reference TRBV7-9 and TRBJ2-2 provide the parts outside the CDR3, is DTGVSQNPRHKITKRGQNVTFRCDPISEHNRLYWYRQTLGQGPEFLTYFQNEAQLEKSRLLSDRFSAERPKGSFSTLEIQRTEQGDSAMYLCASSLGQGDTGELFFGEGSRLTVL.

This clone came up once. The chain uses TRBV6-1 and TRBJ1-1; D unclear. Germline V CDR1 and CDR2: MNHNS, SASEGT. V lost 0 bases, J lost 1 base, and 9 bases lay in between. The CDR3 totals 15 residues. CDR3 DNA sequence: TGTGCCAGCAGTGAAGCGGCCCTCCCGAACACTGAAGCTTTCTTT. As protein: CASSEAALPNTEAFF.

The chain joins TRBV5-1 to TRBJ2-1; 14 bases are a match to TRBD2. Germline CDR1 SGHRS, CDR2 YFSETQ. The CDR3 has 16 residues. J lost 4 bases, V lost 4 bases, and 4 bases had no gene match. CDR3 sequence: CASSLRLAGGYNEQFF. In nucleotides, the CDR3 is TGCGCCAGCAGCCTTCGACTAGCGGGAGGGTACAATGAGCAGTTCTTC.

In this sample, this clone turned up once. This chain connects TRBV6-6 to TRBJ2-1, with TRBD2 identical over 8 bases. The CDR3 loop spans 14 amino acids. Per the germline V gene, CDR1 is MNHNY and CDR2 is SVGAGI (reference sequence). Trimming at V came to 7 bases and at J to 7 bases, leaving 9 bases not matched to a gene. The CDR3 DNA reads as TGTGCCAGCACCCCAGCGGGAGCGGTAAATGAGCAGTTCTTC. As protein: CASTPAGAVNEQFF.

This chain joins TRBV18 and TRBJ2-7; D is undetermined. V was trimmed by 1 base and J by 3 bases, leaving 13 bases between them. Per germline, CDR1 KGHSH and CDR2 LQKENI. This CDR3 has 15 amino acids. CDR3 nucleotides: TGTGCCAGCTCACCACTGCGAGATGATGGCTACGAGCAGTACTTC. Translation gives CASSPLRDDGYEQYF.

V usage is TRBV28 and J usage is TRBJ1-2; D remains unclear. The CDR3 has 13 amino acids. CDR1 MDHEN and CDR2 SYDVKM come from the germline V gene. The ends were cut back, 7 bases at V and 8 bases at J, with 17 bases in the middle. This CDR3 is CASTSAQAWGYTF. The CDR3 DNA follows: TGTGCCAGCACCTCTGCCCAGGCGTGGGGCTACACCTTC.

A word on this clone: A much larger clone differs from this one at a single base, so this may be a read error. The chain combines TRBV13 with TRBJ2-3, with 8 bases aligning to TRBD2. The CDR3 loop spans 13 amino acids. Germline V gene sequence: CDR1 PRHDT, CDR2 FYEKMQ (reference sequence). The DNA of the CDR3 is TGTGCCAGCAGCTCAGCGGGAGCAGATATGCAGTATTTT. Its protein is CASSSAGADMQYF.

This clone was counted a single time. The chain is built from TRBV7-9 and TRBJ1-4; the D gene is possibly TRBD1 (6 bases). There are 18 residues in the CDR3. V lost 2 bases to trimming and J lost 8 bases, with 24 bases between them. Germline V CDR1 and CDR2: SEHNR, FQNEAQ (reference sequence). The CDR3 reads CASSLLPGGARLYEKLFF. The CDR3 coding sequence is TGTGCCAGCAGCTTATTACCGGGGGGCGCGAGATTGTACGAAAAACTGTTTTTT.

CDR3 sequence (DNA): TGTGCCAGCGGGACCCCCGGGCAGCCCCAGCATTTT. Protein sequence: CASGTPGQPQHF. The chain carries TRBV2 and TRBJ1-5; D may be TRBD1 (5 bases). This CDR3 has 12 amino acids. The V gene lost 8 bases and the J gene lost 7 bases, with 12 bases spanning the gap. Germline V gene data show CDR1 as SNHLY and CDR2 as FYNNEI.

This clone was counted a single time. The rearrangement joins TRBV7-3 to TRBJ1-1; 8 nucleotides match TRBD1. Germline-derived CDR1 and CDR2 are SGHTA and FQGTGA. V was clipped by 4 bases and J by 2 bases; unmatched bases: 3. The CDR3 covers 14 residues. CDR3: CASSSGGPNTEAFF. CDR3 DNA sequence: TGTGCCAGCAGCTCAGGGGGCCCTAACACTGAAGCTTTCTTT.

This clone was seen a handful of times. This chain uses TRBV6-1 with TRBJ2-7; D possibly corresponds to TRBD1 (5 bases). Looked up from germline, CDR1 is MNHNS and CDR2 is SASEGT. The CDR3 has 14 amino acids. V shed 4 bases and J shed 6 bases, with 16 bases lying between them. CDR3 coding DNA: TGTGCCAGCAGTGCTCCCAGGGCCCCGTTCGAGCAGTACTTC. Encoded protein: CASSAPRAPFEQYF.

This chain joins TRBV4-1 and TRBJ2-1; 8 nucleotides line up with TRBD2. V trimming: 0 bases; J trimming: 7 bases; junction bases outside the gene matches: 8. Germline V CDR1 and CDR2: MGHRA, YSYEKL. CDR3 length equals 16 residues. The CDR3 reads CASSQEWTSLWNEQFF. CDR3 in DNA: TGCGCCAGCAGCCAAGAGTGGACTAGCTTGTGGAATGAGCAGTTCTTC.

V usage is TRBV18 and J usage is TRBJ2-2; 7 positions agree with TRBD2. The V and J ends lost 3 bases and 2 bases, in that order; junction bases with no gene match: 3. Germline lookup yields CDR1 KGHSH and CDR2 LQKENI. The CDR3 totals 15 residues. In nucleotides, the CDR3 is TGTGCCAGCTCACCGCCGGGAGGTAACACCGGGGAGCTGTTTTTT. It specifies CASSPPGGNTGELFF.

The genes are TRBV11-2 and TRBJ2-3; a weak D match, TRBD2 (5 bases). The CDR3 consists of 16 residues. V was cut by 5 bases and J by 3 bases, with 18 bases left in between. Germline V lookup: CDR1 SGHAT, CDR2 FQNNGV. CDR3 amino acids: CASSQVGAEMTDTQYF. The CDR3 coding sequence is TGTGCCAGCAGCCAAGTTGGAGCGGAAATGACAGATACGCAGTATTTT.

The chain combines TRBV27 with TRBJ1-2; D call uncertain. Germline V gene data show CDR1 as MNHEY and CDR2 as SMNVEV (reference sequence). Trimming pared 6 bases from V and 3 bases from J, leaving 11 bases between. The CDR3 totals 13 residues. The CDR3 sequence: CASRKSQDYGYTF. The CDR3 bases are TGTGCCAGCAGAAAGAGCCAAGACTATGGCTACACCTTC.

This chain uses TRBV5-1 with TRBJ1-3; the D gene is possibly TRBD1 (6 bases). Per germline, CDR1 SGHRS and CDR2 YFSETQ. There are 16 residues in the CDR3. V lost 1 base and J lost 2, with 13 bases in between. The DNA of the CDR3 is TGCGCCAGCAGCTTGTCGGCAGGGGAGGCTGGAAACACCATATATTTT. Protein sequence: CASSLSAGEAGNTIYF.

This chain connects TRBV27 to TRBJ2-6; no reliable D call. Trimming took off 8 bases at V and 1 base at J, with 24 bases between the two ends. The CDR3 consists of 19 residues. Germline-derived CDR1 and CDR2 are MNHEY and SMNVEV (reference sequence). The DNA of the CDR3 is TGTGCCAGCCGCGTCCGAGGTTCACTCTTACTTTCTGGGGCCAACGTCCTGACTTTC. Translated, it gives CASRVRGSLLLSGANVLTF.

In this sample, this clone turned up a few times. This CDR3 is also generated by other DNA sequences in the sample. The rearrangement joins TRBV5-1 to TRBJ2-1; D not certain. The CDR3 has 15 residues. Germline V gives CDR1 SGHRS, CDR2 YFSETQ. V was cut by 2 bases and J by 0 bases, with 9 bases left in between. The CDR3 DNA reads TGCGCCAGCAGCTTTGACTCTTCCTCCTACAATGAGCAGTTCTTC. Amino acid sequence: CASSFDSSSYNEQFF.

The chain employs TRBV28 and TRBJ2-4; 7 nucleotides align to TRBD2. Germline loops: CDR1 MDHEN, CDR2 SYDVKM. CDR3 length: 14 residues. V lost 3 bases and J lost 2; bases outside the gene matches: 1. The CDR3 DNA reads as TGTGCCAGCAGTTTGGGGGGGTCCAAAAACATTCAGTACTTC. It yields the protein CASSLGGSKNIQYF.

This rearrangement joins TRBV5-1 to TRBJ1-2; D gene ambiguous. V was shortened by 2 bases and J by 5 bases, with 10 bases between the two germline ends. CDR1 and CDR2 from the germline V gene are SGHRS and YFSETQ. The length of the CDR3 is 13 residues. The CDR3 region has the DNA TGCGCCAGCAGCTTTCTCGGGATTTATGGCTACACCTTC. Translating gives CASSFLGIYGYTF.

This clone has more than one count but fewer than ten. The chain links TRBV6-6 to TRBJ1-2; D is unresolved. The CDR3 runs 14 residues. V was clipped by 0 bases and J by 4 bases, with 9 bases between them. Germline V gene lookup returns CDR1 MNHNY and CDR2 SVGAGI (reference sequence). Here the CDR3 DNA reads TGTGCCAGCAGTTACTCGAACACAATCTATGGCTACACCTTC. Translated: CASSYSNTIYGYTF.

The rearrangement joins TRBV5-1 to TRBJ2-1; D unclear. From germline, CDR1 is SGHRS and CDR2 YFSETQ. The CDR3 length is 13 residues. With 4 bases removed from V and 9 bases from J, the gap between germline ends came to 14 bases. The DNA for the CDR3 is TGCGCCAGCAGCCCGGAACTTAGAATTGAGCAGTTCTTC. It is translated as CASSPELRIEQFF.

CDR3 region: CAISDPGGTYNEQFF. For the CDR3, the DNA is TGTGCCATCAGTGACCCGGGAGGTACCTACAATGAGCAGTTCTTC. The gene calls are TRBV10-3 and TRBJ2-1, with 7 bases that match TRBD2. Germline CDR1 is ENHRY and CDR2 is SYGVKD. This CDR3 spans 15 amino acids. V lost 3 bases to trimming and J lost 2 bases; unmatched junction nucleotides: 4.